This TCR beta chain was sequenced in a study of blood T cells in healthy people across ages. About the research overall: Template switching retrieved approximately one barcoded beta molecule for each two T cells.

Primed by a sample-barcoded 5' primer and a J-beta primer mix, a second PCR proceeded for about 7 to 12 cycles. TCRdb recomputed calls from the 5' RACE reads with MiXCR, one row per CDR3 protein. The table has 1.5 million to 2 million distinct CDR3 sequences, about 50% seen once. The sequenced material came from blood. This receptor was obtained from a woman in her thirties or forties in good health.

CDR3: CASSPDRSAGTDTQYF. CDR3 coding DNA: TGCGCCAGCAGTCCCGACAGGAGTGCGGGCACAGATACGCAGTATTTT. V is TRBV4-1 and J is TRBJ2-3; D may be TRBD1 (6 bases). The CDR3 runs 16 residues. Germline values: CDR1 MGHRA, CDR2 YSYEKL. Trimming removed 6 bases at V and 1 base at J, with 17 bases between.